This T cell receptor beta chain was sequenced during a study of patients and donors after allogeneic stem cell transplantation (dated by TCRdb to the early 2020s). V is clipped by 0 bases and J by 7 bases, and the sequence between their germline boundaries is 10 bases long. Reading the germline V gene gives CDR1 SGHDN and CDR2 FVKESK. The CDR3, cysteine through phenylalanine, is 14 amino acids long. Just the 42-base CDR3 DNA is kept, in frame starting at base 1. Receptor libraries were prepared by RT-PCR. Sequencer: NextSeq 550. Starting from the raw public reads, TCRdb applied fastp trimming at Q25, assembled clones with MiXCR and retained in-frame beta chains. A single entry per CDR3 protein holds the most common genes and DNA from its merged rows. This sample lists tens of thousands of distinct CDR3 sequences; 25% to 35% were detected once. Approximately 79% of the sample lies in the top ten. Concerning this clonotype itself: No cognate antigen has been identified for it. Within one base of it there is no much larger clone, and no base qualities were kept.

The clonotype originates from a human donor who was either an allogeneic HSCT recipient or a stem cell or donor lymphocyte infusion donor (not recorded which). It is not recorded whose cells these are; they may come from a transplant donor. The chain is encoded by TRBV14 joined to TRBJ2-1; a weak D assignment points to TRBD2 (6 bases agree). Specimen: blood, either unsorted or a sorted T cell fraction (not recorded which). The CDR3 here reads CASSQDLGGNEQFF. The sequenced DNA: TGTGCCAGCAGCCAAGATCTAGGAGGGAATGAGCAGTTCTTC.